One and the same sample provided the 13 T cell receptor beta chains below, sequenced in a study of CD8+CD57+ T cells in acquired aplastic anemia (dated by TCRdb to 2017 to 2018). Patients chosen for sequencing had shown expansion of CD8+CD57+ cells by flow cytometry. The sequencing machine was an Illumina HiSeq 2000. Profiling of TCR beta VDJ combinations and CDR3 sequences used genomic DNA as the template. TCRdb reanalyzed the raw reads on its own, using fastp at Q25 for trimming and MiXCR for clone calling, and kept in-frame beta chains. Entries are consolidated by CDR3 protein sequence, retaining the most common genes and DNA. For this sample there are under 350,000 distinct CDR3 sequences; approximately 57% appear just once. Around 1.2% of the sample lies in the top ten. Sequenced input: sorted CD4+, CD8+, or CD8+CD57+ T cells (not recorded which) from PBMCs. Every receptor here comes from a human donor with aplastic anemia.

This clonotype was counted many times. A much larger clonotype is one base distant, so this may be a read error. V usage is TRBV12-3 or TRBV12-4 and J usage is TRBJ1-2; a weak D match, TRBD1 (6 bases). This CDR3 comprises 13 residues. V was pared by 5 bases and J by 9 bases, with 16 bases between. CDR3 nucleotides: TGTGCCAGCAGTGTCCAGGGGAGGGGTAGCTACACCTTC. Translation: CASSVQGRGSYTF.

The gene calls are TRBV9 and TRBJ2-1, with TRBD2 as a possible D gene (7 bases). The germline V gene encodes CDR1 SGDLS and CDR2 YYNGEE. Trimming shortened V by 0 bases and J by 4 bases, and 11 bases separated the two germline ends. The CDR3 sequence is 15 residues long. CDR3 residues: CASSVASGTYNEQFF. The CDR3 DNA reads as TGTGCCAGCAGCGTAGCAAGCGGGACATACAATGAGCAGTTCTTC.

The chain joins TRBV5-6 to TRBJ2-7, with D perhaps TRBD1 (7 bases). The CDR3 is made up of 16 amino acids. V shed 2 bases and J shed 2 bases, with 17 bases lying between them. Germline V CDR1 and CDR2: SGHDT, YYEEEE. The CDR3 here is CASSLPGGRGAYEQYF. The CDR3 DNA reads TGTGCCAGCAGCTTACCCGGGGGCAGGGGGGCCTACGAGCAGTACTTC. Using reference TRBV5-6 and TRBJ2-7 for the parts outside the CDR3, the full variable domain is DAGVTQSPTHLIKTRGQQVTLRCSPKSGHDTVSWYQQALGQGPQFIFQYYEEEERQRGNFPDRFSGHQFPNYSSELNVNALLLGDSALYLCASSLPGGRGAYEQYFGPGTRLTVT.

This chain uses TRBV20-1 with TRBJ2-7; D not resolved. The length of the CDR3 is 13 residues. From germline, CDR1 is DFQATT and CDR2 SNEGSKA (reference sequence). Deletions cut 1 base from V and 2 bases from J, with 9 bases between. The CDR3 DNA reads as TGCAGTGCTAGAGGGGGATCTCCCTACGAGCAGTACTTC. As protein: CSARGGSPYEQYF.

V gene TRBV10-3 combines with J gene TRBJ1-5; the match to TRBD1 covers 7 bases. With 10 bases clipped from V and 2 bases from J, the junction kept 8 bases outside the gene matches. Per the germline V gene, CDR1 is ENHRY and CDR2 is SYGVKD. The CDR3 sequence is 14 residues long. CDR3 DNA sequence: TGTGCCAATATGACAGGGTTCGGCAATCAGCCCCAGCATTTT. This codes for CANMTGFGNQPQHF.

This chain connects TRBV20-1 to TRBJ2-5; weak D call: TRBD2 (5 bases). V was clipped by 4 bases and J by 5 bases, with 11 bases between them. There are 12 residues in the CDR3. Per the germline V gene, CDR1 is DFQATT and CDR2 is SNEGSKA (reference sequence). The CDR3 bases are TGCAGTGCTAAGACCCCGGGGGAGACCCAGTACTTC. Translated, it gives CSAKTPGETQYF.

This clonotype showed up just a few times. J is TRBJ1-1 and V is TRBV9, with D unclear. The V end was cut by 1 base, the J end by 0 bases, with 10 bases between. The germline gives CDR1 SGDLS, CDR2 YYNGEE. CDR3 length equals 15 residues. CDR3 nucleotide sequence: TGTGCCAGCAGCGTAAATCCGGGTCTGAACACTGAAGCTTTCTTT. Translating it yields CASSVNPGLNTEAFF. Supplemented by reference TRBV9 and TRBJ1-1, the full variable domain reads DSGVTQTPKHLITATGQRVTLRCSPRSGDLSVYWYQQSLDQGLQFLIQYYNGEERAKGNILERFSAQQFPDLHSELNLSSLELGDSALYFCASSVNPGLNTEAFFGQGTRLTVV.

This sequence joins TRBV9 and TRBJ2-3; weak D call: TRBD1 (8 bases). V dropped 3 bases and J dropped 1 base, with 15 bases sitting between them. From germline, CDR1 is SGDLS and CDR2 YYNGEE. The CDR3 covers 16 residues. The CDR3 DNA follows: TGTGCCAGCAGCGCCGTACAGGGGGGGGGCACAGATACGCAGTATTTT. Translated: CASSAVQGGGTDTQYF.

V gene TRBV7-2 combines with J gene TRBJ2-7, with TRBD1 identical over 7 bases. The V gene's germline CDR1 is SGHTA and CDR2 FQGNSA. After removal of 2 bases from V and 5 bases from J, the junction contained 6 bases not matched to a gene. The CDR3 sequence is 14 residues long. Written as DNA, the CDR3 is TGTGCCAGCAGCTTATCCACCACAGGGGACGAGCAGTACTTC. Translation gives CASSLSTTGDEQYF.

This clonotype was detected ten times or more. J is TRBJ2-1 and V is TRBV5-1; TRBD2 aligns across 10 bases. J gave up 7 bases and V 4 bases, and 11 bases lay outside the gene matches. The CDR3 is made up of 16 amino acids. Germline V gene lookup returns CDR1 SGHRS and CDR2 YFSETQ. CDR3 in DNA: TGCGCCAGCAGCCACCGGTGGCTAGCGGGAGTAAATGAGCAGTTCTTC. Its protein product is CASSHRWLAGVNEQFF.

This rearrangement joins TRBV2 to TRBJ2-1; 8 nucleotides align to TRBD2. The V segment lost 4 bases and the J segment 13 bases; nucleotides outside the gene matches: 6. CDR3 length: 12 residues. In germline, CDR1 is SNHLY, CDR2 FYNNEI. This CDR3 reads CASSGDSGAQFF. The CDR3, as DNA: TGTGCCAGCAGTGGGGATAGCGGGGCTCAGTTCTTC.

The J gene is TRBJ2-2, the V gene TRBV10-1, with D possibly TRBD2 on 5 matching bases. The CDR3 has 14 amino acids. CDR1 WNHNN and CDR2 SYGVQD come from the germline V gene (reference sequence). The germline V and J ends were trimmed by 6 bases and 7 bases, with 15 bases remaining between them. DNA for the CDR3: TGCGCCAGCAGGACGACAAAGGCGGGCGGGGAGCTGTTTTTT. Translating it yields CASRTTKAGGELFF.

Many counts were recorded for this clonotype. The J gene is TRBJ1-1, the V gene TRBV7-9; D gene unclear. CDR3 length equals 13 residues. Trimming took 4 bases from V and 0 from J, leaving 6 bases between them. Germline CDR1 SEHNR, CDR2 FQNEAQ (reference sequence). CDR3 coding DNA: TGTGCCAGCAGCTCCATCATGAACACTGAAGCTTTCTTT. It yields the protein CASSSIMNTEAFF.